This T cell receptor (beta chain) was recorded in a study of CD8+ T cells in alopecia areata. Study-level background: Treatment comprised oral tofacitinib, 5 to 10 mg twice daily, in treated patients. Whole-study results and caveats: Patients shared TCRs less clearly than mice did, possibly for HLA-related reasons. Normal skin's resident alphabeta T cells are sequenced alongside lesional scalp T cells.

Both peripheral blood and punch biopsies of lesional scalp skin were obtained from patients who had alopecia areata. CDR3 size: 14 residues. Germline CDR1 is MNHEY and CDR2 is SVGAGI. The V and J ends lost 0 bases and 2 bases respectively, with 6 bases between them. The sequencing template was cDNA reverse transcribed from extracted RNA. Repertoires were generated with immunoSEQ multiplex PCR, while TCRdb's copy carries only in-frame clones and drops some. The profile shows 110,000 to 150,000 clones, about three fifths of them singletons. Regarding this clone: As yet, its antigen is unknown.

This chain connects TRBV6-5 to TRBJ2-3, with D unclear. The sequence was obtained from a human donor with alopecia areata. The sequenced sample was CD4+ T cells sorted from blood, obtained at week 0. The DNA for the CDR3 is TGTGCCAGCAGTTACTCCCAAACCACAGATACGCAGTATTTT. Protein product: CASSYSQTTDTQYF.